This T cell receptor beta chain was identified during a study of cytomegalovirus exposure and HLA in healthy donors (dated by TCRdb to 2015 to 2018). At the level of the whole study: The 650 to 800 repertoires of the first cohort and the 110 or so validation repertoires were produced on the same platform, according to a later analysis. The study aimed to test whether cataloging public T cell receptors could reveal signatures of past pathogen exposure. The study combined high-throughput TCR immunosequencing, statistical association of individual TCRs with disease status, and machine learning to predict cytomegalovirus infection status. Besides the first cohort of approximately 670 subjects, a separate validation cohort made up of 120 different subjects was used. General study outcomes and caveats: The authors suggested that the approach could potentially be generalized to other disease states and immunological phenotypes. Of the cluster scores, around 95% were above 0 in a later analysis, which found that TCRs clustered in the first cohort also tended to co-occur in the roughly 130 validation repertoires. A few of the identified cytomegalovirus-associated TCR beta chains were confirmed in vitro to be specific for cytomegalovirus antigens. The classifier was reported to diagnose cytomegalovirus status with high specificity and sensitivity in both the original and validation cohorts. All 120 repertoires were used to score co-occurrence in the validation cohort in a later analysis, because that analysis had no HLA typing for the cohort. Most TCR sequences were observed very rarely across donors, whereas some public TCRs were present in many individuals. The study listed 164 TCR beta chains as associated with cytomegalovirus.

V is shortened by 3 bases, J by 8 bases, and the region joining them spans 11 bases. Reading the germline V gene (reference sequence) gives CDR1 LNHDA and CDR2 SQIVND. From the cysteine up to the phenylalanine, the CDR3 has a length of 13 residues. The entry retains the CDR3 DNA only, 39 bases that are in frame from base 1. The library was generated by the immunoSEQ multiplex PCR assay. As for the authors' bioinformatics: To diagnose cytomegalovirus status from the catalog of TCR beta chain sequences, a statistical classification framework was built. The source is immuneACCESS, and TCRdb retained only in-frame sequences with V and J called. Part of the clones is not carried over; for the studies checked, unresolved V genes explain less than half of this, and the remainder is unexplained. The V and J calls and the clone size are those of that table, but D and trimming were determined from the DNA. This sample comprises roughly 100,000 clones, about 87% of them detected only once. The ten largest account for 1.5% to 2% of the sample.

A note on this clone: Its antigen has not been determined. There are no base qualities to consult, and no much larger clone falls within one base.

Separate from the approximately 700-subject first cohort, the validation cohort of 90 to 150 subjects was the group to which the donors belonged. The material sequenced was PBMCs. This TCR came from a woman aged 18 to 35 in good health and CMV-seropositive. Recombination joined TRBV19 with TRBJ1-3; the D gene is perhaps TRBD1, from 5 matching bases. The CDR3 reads CASSILQADTIYF. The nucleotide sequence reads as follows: TGTGCCAGTAGTATCTTACAGGCGGACACCATATATTTT.